The following is a TCR beta chain sequence with its context. The antigen is not known. V shed 3 bases, J shed 1 base, and the junction held 3 bases outside the gene matches. The CDR3 has 15 residues. Germline CDR1 MGHDK, CDR2 SYGVNS. This record belongs to a study of T cell responses to AZD1222 COVID-19 vaccine. Study outcomes and limitations: Among the donors, most were white British and more were female, and clonal diversity was possibly underestimated. Nearly half of spike-specific TCRs reportedly target variant regions that are unmutated in the B.1.351 and B.1.1.7 variants. An increase in Spike-specific TCR breadth and depth was observed after two AZD1222 doses.

Some clones are missing from TCRdb's copy, which holds only in-frame ones; the method was immunoSEQ multiplex PCR. Of more than 150,000 clones listed, 94% are singletons. Second-dose recipients at about 4 or about 12 weeks were treated as one pooled group. Sequencing was performed on peripheral blood, taken 28 days after the second AZD1222 dose. The receptor comes from an adult who received the AZD1222 COVID-19 vaccine. The chain joins TRBV25-1 to TRBJ2-7; 10 nucleotides match TRBD2. In DNA form, the CDR3 reads TGTGCCAGCAGTGACTTACTAGCGGGATCCTACGAGCAGTACTTC. Protein product: CASSDLLAGSYEQYF.